This TCR beta chain was found in a study of PD-1 blockade in mismatch repair-deficient tumors. Measured with immunoSEQ multiplex PCR; TCRdb has only the in-frame clones, and not every one. The sample lists about 130,000 clones, roughly 90% occurring once. Deletions cut 1 base from V and 2 bases from J, with 12 bases between. This CDR3 comprises 15 residues. CDR1 and CDR2 from the germline V gene are MGHRA and YSYEKL. The TCR comes from an adult with mismatch repair-deficient cancer. V usage is TRBV4-1 and J usage is TRBJ2-7; no clear D. This sample comprised peripheral blood, obtained approximately 69 weeks after starting pembrolizumab. The CDR3 coding sequence is TGCGCCAGCAGCCAAGTAGACGACACGACCTACGAGCAGTACTTC. Translated, it gives CASSQVDDTTYEQYF.